Sequencing of this T cell receptor beta chain was carried out in a study of response to subunit inactivated influenza vaccine. Each CDR3 protein is one row after TCRdb ran MiXCR on the RT-PCR reads. This table holds more than 150,000 distinct CDR3 sequences, approximately 8.7% found once. Findings and limits, study-wide: Seasonal influenza vaccination, on each occasion, was suggested by the authors to recruit few new T cells.

The table lists this clonotype with many counts. Its matching antigen is unknown. The CDR3 totals 15 residues. Germline trimming cut 4 bases from V and 2 bases from J; bases unmatched to any gene: 2. CDR1 is SGHRS, CDR2 YFSETQ, per germline. This sample comprised non-naive T cells sorted from PBMCs, obtained on the day of vaccination. The chain uses TRBV5-1 and TRBJ2-2; 10 nucleotides align to TRBD2. This clonotype originated in a man aged 45 to 65 who received an inactivated influenza vaccine. The CDR3 region is CASSPSGRNTGELFF. DNA for the CDR3: TGCGCCAGCAGCCCTAGCGGGAGAAACACCGGGGAGCTGTTTTTT.